At least ten counts were recorded for the clone carrying this T cell receptor beta chain. Its specificity is unknown. The data are from a study of response to subunit inactivated influenza vaccine. Study-wide results and limits: The authors proposed limited new T cell recruitment per seasonal influenza vaccination.

One entry per CDR3 protein results from TCRdb running MiXCR on the RT-PCR reads. The table includes 490,000 or so distinct CDR3 sequences, less than 8% detected once. With 2 bases removed from V and 5 bases from J, the gap between germline ends came to 12 bases. The CDR3 extends over 14 amino acids. The sample in question was PBMCs from blood, obtained roughly 24 months after vaccination. This clonotype was sampled from a man in his fifties or sixties who received an inactivated influenza vaccine. The V gene is TRBV12-3 or TRBV12-4, the J gene TRBJ1-1, with D possibly TRBD1 on 5 matching bases. In nucleotides, the CDR3 is TGTGCCAGCAGTTTAACGAGGGGTAGGACTGAAGCTTTCTTT. Protein: CASSLTRGRTEAFF.